Sequencing of this TCR beta chain was carried out in a study of OX40 agonist ivuxolimab in advanced cancers. Some background on the complete study: The costimulatory receptor OX40 (CD134) was targeted by ivuxolimab, a fully human IgG2 agonistic monoclonal antibody. Intravenous ivuxolimab was administered to patients every 2 weeks at six dose levels: 0.01, 0.1, 0.3, 1.5, 3 and 10 mg/kg. Among the 50 to 55 dose-escalation patients, about 19 had hepatocellular carcinoma, around 15 melanoma, 9 renal cell carcinoma and 9 head and neck cancer. A male proportion of around 80% and a mean age of approximately 58 years, ranging from about 23 to 79, were recorded for the dose-escalation cohort. Prior anti-PD-1, anti-PD-L1 or anti-CTLA-4 therapy was permitted, and about two fifths of dose-escalation patients had received checkpoint inhibitors. Partial responses occurred in three dose-escalation patients, of whom one had hepatocellular carcinoma and two had cutaneous melanoma. Peripheral TCRbeta sequencing was intended to test whether TCR sequence diversity was altered and clonal T-cell expansion was caused by ivuxolimab. The paper describes the monotherapy dose-escalation part (N of about 55 patients) of the phase I trial of ivuxolimab.

The CDR3 numbers 14 residues from cysteine through phenylalanine. CDR3 DNA is the only sequence kept; it has 42 bases, read in frame from the first base. V drops 5 bases and J drops 2 bases, leaving 12 bases in between. Per the germline V gene, SNHLY is the CDR1 and FYNNEI is the CDR2. This clone appeared a few times. Which antigen it targets is not known. No base quality information exists; no much larger clone differs at one position. To sequence the TCRbeta CDR3 region, genomic DNA was isolated from the sorted cells. The immunoSEQ Assay was used to sequence the TCRbeta CDR3 regions. The immuneACCESS repertoire file appears here via TCRdb, limited to in-frame rearrangements. These files lack a portion of the clones; in checked studies, under half of the deficit traces to unresolved V genes, and the cause of the others is not known. In this sample the table shows tens of thousands of clones, 65% to 85% of which occur a single time. The ten largest make up approximately 4.2% of the sample.

The trial excluded patients who had a history of autoimmune disease or were on systemic immunosuppression. In every dose cohort, peripheral blood was drawn for TCR sequencing at baseline, cycle 4 day 1, and cycle 7 day 1. Samples came from an open-label, multicenter, first-in-human phase I dose-escalation trial of ivuxolimab. Adults with locally advanced or metastatic melanoma, renal cell, hepatocellular, or head and neck squamous cell carcinoma were enrolled in the trial. Before TCR sequencing, CD4+ T cells and CD8+ T cells from peripheral blood were sorted into separate populations. Overall study outcomes, separate from this receptor: After ivuxolimab, CD8+ T cells had more expanded clones than CD4+ T cells on average. In the 0.1-3.0 mg/kg groups, partial responders were among the patients with the lowest normalized peripheral clonal expansion, particularly in CD8+ T cells. The antigen specificity of the clonally expanded peripheral T cells was not determined. Clonal expansion of both CD4+ and CD8+ blood T cells was observed from baseline to week 6 at doses 0.1 to 3.0 mg/kg. Low levels of normalized T-cell clonal expansion were also seen in some nonresponding patients.

This specimen consisted of CD4+ or CD8+ T cells sorted from blood, obtained in a trial of the OX40 agonist ivuxolimab. The rearranged segments are TRBV2 and TRBJ1-2; a tentative D call is TRBD1 (6 bases match). The receptor comes from an adult with an advanced solid tumor such as melanoma, head and neck, liver or kidney cancer. The CDR3 sequence is CASSSQGSNYGYTF. The DNA sequence is as follows: TGTGCCAGCAGTTCACAGGGTAGCAACTATGGCTACACCTTC.